This is a list of T cell receptor beta chains from one sample in a study of blood T cell repertoires in COVID-19. Produced via immunoSEQ multiplex PCR; TCRdb's table is partial and in-frame only. The sample lists around 140,000 clones, about 86% occurring once. Sequenced input: peripheral blood. The receptors originated from a woman between 55 and 75 years old with active or convalescent COVID-19. Both conserved end residues are trimmed from each CDR3.

V	J	CDR3
TRBV6-5	TRBJ2-7	ASSYSFGQISYEQY
TRBV2	TRBJ2-5	ASSRISSGRGETQY
TRBV28	TRBJ2-2	ASIPLGQGNTGELF
TRBV19	TRBJ2-1	ASSRGLAVYNEQF
TRBV29-1	TRBJ1-1	SVSLGGGGTEAF
TRBV4-3	TRBJ2-3	ASSQDGHTDTQY
TRBV5-1	TRBJ1-1	ASSLGQSGSEAF
TRBV27	TRBJ2-3	ASSLTSQGLAGGGFHPQY
TRBV28	TRBJ1-1	ASSLGQGLNTEAF
TRBV6-2/TRBV6-3	TRBJ2-3	ASSYAGGTDTQY
TRBV3-1/TRBV3-2	TRBJ1-5	ASSQKGVNQPQH
TRBV29-1	TRBJ1-2	STDRVGYT
TRBV28	TRBJ1-2	ASGTANYGYT
TRBV4-2	TRBJ2-4	ASSPQATKNIQY
TRBV25-1	TRBJ1-1	ASSAGGWPF
TRBV19	TRBJ2-3	ASRPRGSGASDTQY
TRBV9	TRBJ2-3	ASSVGGTGDTQY
TRBV10-3	TRBJ2-3	AISWTGSTDTQY
TRBV20-1	TRBJ2-1	SASAGTSGNNEQF
TRBV7-7	TRBJ2-2	ASSNPTGGGSITGELF